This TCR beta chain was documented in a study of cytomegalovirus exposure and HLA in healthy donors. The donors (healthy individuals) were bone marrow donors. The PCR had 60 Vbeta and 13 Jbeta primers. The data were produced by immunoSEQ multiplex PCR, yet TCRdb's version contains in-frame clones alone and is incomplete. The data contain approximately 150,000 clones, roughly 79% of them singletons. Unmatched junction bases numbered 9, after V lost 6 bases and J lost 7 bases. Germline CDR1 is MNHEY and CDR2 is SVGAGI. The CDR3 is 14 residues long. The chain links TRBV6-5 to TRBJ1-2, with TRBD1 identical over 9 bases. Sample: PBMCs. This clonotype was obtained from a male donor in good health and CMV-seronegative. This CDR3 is CASRRTGAGGGYTF. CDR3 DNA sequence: TGTGCCAGCAGACGGACAGGGGCCGGAGGTGGCTACACCTTC.